This T cell receptor (beta chain) was sequenced for a study of blood T cell repertoires in COVID-19. Study background: There were acute and convalescent COVID-19 samples, and they came from the United States, Italy and Spain. PBMCs, B-cell-depleted T cells, or T cells provided the cDNA or gDNA that made up the material.

The CDR3 extends over 18 amino acids. Losses at the gene ends were 6 bases for V and 1 base for J; bases not matched to a gene: 14. CDR1 and CDR2 from the germline V gene are SNHLY and FYNNEI. Per the study methods: Amplification of reference gene primers was used by the study to estimate nucleated cell counts. Assay: immunoSEQ multiplex PCR; the TCRdb copy retains only in-frame clones and omits some. V, J and clone size were drawn from that table, and D and trimming were deduced from the DNA. The sample shows 100,000 to 150,000 clones, around 81% of them seen only once. V and J are TRBV2 and TRBJ1-5; 8 nucleotides match TRBD1. The receptor comes from a man in his sixties with acute or convalescent COVID-19. The sequencing sample was made of peripheral blood. CDR3 nucleotides: TGTGCCAGCAGACCACCCGGGGGACAGGTCGTGAGCAATCAGCCCCAGCATTTT. Its protein product is CASRPPGGQVVSNQPQHF. Filled out from reference TRBV2 and TRBJ1-5, the complete variable domain reads EPEVTQTPSHQVTQMGQEVILRCVPISNHLYFYWYRQILGQKVEFLVSFYNNEISEKSEIFDDQFSVERPDGSNFTLKIRSTKLEDSAMYFCASRPPGGQVVSNQPQHFGDGTRLSIL.